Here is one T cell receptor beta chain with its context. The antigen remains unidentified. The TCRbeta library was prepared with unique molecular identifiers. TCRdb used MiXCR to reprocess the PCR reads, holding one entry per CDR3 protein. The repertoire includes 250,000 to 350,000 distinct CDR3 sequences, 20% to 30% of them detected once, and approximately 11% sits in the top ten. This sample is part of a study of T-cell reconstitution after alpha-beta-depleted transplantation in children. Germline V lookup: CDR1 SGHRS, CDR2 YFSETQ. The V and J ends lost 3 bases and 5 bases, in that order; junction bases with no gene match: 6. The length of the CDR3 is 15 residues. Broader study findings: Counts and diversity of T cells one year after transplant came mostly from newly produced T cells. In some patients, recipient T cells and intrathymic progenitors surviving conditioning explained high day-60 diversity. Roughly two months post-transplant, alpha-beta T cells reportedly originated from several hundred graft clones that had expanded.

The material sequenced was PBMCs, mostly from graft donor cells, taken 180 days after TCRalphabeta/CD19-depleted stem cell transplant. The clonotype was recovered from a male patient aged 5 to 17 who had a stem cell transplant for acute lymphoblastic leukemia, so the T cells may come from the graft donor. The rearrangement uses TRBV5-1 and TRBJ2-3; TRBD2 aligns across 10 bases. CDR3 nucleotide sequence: TGCGCCAGCAGCTCCAGCGGGAGGGAGGTAGATACGCAGTATTTT. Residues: CASSSSGREVDTQYF.